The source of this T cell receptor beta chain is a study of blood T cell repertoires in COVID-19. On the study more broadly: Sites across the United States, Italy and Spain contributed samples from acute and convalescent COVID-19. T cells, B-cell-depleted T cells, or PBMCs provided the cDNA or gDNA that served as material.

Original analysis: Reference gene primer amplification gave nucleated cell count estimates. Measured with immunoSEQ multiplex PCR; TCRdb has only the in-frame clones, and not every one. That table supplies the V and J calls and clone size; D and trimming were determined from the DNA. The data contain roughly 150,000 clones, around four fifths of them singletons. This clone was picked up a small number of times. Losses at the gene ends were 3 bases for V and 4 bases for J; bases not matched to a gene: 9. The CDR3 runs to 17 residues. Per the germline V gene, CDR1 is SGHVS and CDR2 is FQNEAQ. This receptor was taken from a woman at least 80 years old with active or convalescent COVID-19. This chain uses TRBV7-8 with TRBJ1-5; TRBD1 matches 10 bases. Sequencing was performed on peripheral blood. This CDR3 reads CASSLEGQGIGNQPQHF. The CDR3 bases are TGTGCCAGCAGCTTGGAGGGACAGGGGATTGGAAATCAGCCCCAGCATTTT.